The rows below give T cell receptor beta chains drawn from one sample of a study of T cell responses to AZD1222 COVID-19 vaccine. Produced via immunoSEQ multiplex PCR; TCRdb's table is partial and in-frame only. This table holds about 150,000 clones, roughly 94% found once. The starting material was peripheral blood, obtained on day 0 of AZD1222 vaccination. The receptor source for this set is an adult in good health. Each CDR3 is given with its conserved first and last residue. The order of the fields is clone size, J gene, D gene, V gene, CDR3 protein, CDR3 DNA. D genes are given only for firm matches. Some rows mark clone size as missing; the rest say once, few, many or name a class of expanded clone.

>-|TRBJ1-5|-|TRBV6-5
CASSRYPTQPQHF
TGTGCCAGCAGTCGGTACCCAACCCAGCCCCAGCATTTT
>-|TRBJ1-5|-|TRBV24-1
CATSDLLGLQHF
TGTGCCACCAGTGATTTGCTCGGTCTCCAGCATTTT
>-|TRBJ1-5|-|TRBV4-1
CASSQDVQISNQPQHF
TGCGCCAGCAGCCAAGATGTACAGATTAGCAATCAGCCCCAGCATTTT
>-|TRBJ1-2|TRBD1|TRBV5-1
CASSLGDRVDGYTF
TGCGCCAGCAGCTTGGGGGACAGGGTAGATGGCTACACCTTC
>-|TRBJ2-3|-|TRBV28
CASSFVGGTDTQYF
TGTGCCAGCAGTTTTGTCGGGGGAACAGATACGCAGTATTTT
>-|TRBJ2-6|-|TRBV7-6
CASSLARWSIGGRASGANVLTF
TGTGCCAGCAGCTTAGCGCGGTGGAGTATTGGGGGGCGCGCCTCTGGGGCCAACGTCCTGACTTTC
>-|TRBJ1-2|-|TRBV6-5
CASSPQGDGYTF
TGTGCCAGCAGTCCGCAAGGGGATGGCTACACCTTC
>-|TRBJ1-6|-|TRBV5-6
CASSFGLVRNSPLHF
TGTGCCAGCAGCTTCGGCCTGGTACGTAATTCACCCCTCCACTTT
>-|TRBJ1-1|-|TRBV7-8
CASSLDRTANTEAFF
TGTGCCAGCAGCTTAGATAGGACAGCGAACACTGAAGCTTTCTTT
>-|TRBJ2-2|-|TRBV12-5
CASWDPRATGELFF
TGTGCTAGTTGGGACCCCCGGGCCACCGGGGAGCTGTTTTTT
>-|TRBJ1-1|-|TRBV12-3/TRBV12-4
CASRGDGNTEAFF
TGTGCCAGCAGGGGGGACGGGAACACTGAAGCTTTCTTT
>once|TRBJ2-1|TRBD2|TRBV5-4
CASSLSSGNSYNEQFF
TGTGCCAGCAGCTTGTCTAGCGGGAACTCCTACAATGAGCAGTTCTTC
>-|TRBJ1-2|TRBD1|TRBV6-5
CASSRSPDRAYGYTF
TGTGCCAGCAGTCGCAGTCCGGACAGGGCGTATGGTTACACCTTC
>-|TRBJ2-2|-|TRBV3-1/TRBV3-2
CASSRGPAFGTGELFF
TGTGCCAGCTCCCGGGGTCCCGCGTTTGGGACCGGGGAGCTGTTTTTT
>-|TRBJ1-2|-|TRBV7-9
CASSFEHLYGYTF
TGTGCCAGCAGCTTCGAACATCTTTATGGCTACACCTTC
>-|TRBJ1-1|TRBD1|TRBV7-2
CASSPRWDRLNTEAFF
TGTGCCAGCAGCCCCCGATGGGACAGGTTGAACACTGAAGCTTTCTTT
>-|TRBJ2-1|-|TRBV3-1/TRBV3-2
CASSLGTSYNEQFF
TGTGCCAGCAGCCTTGGGACCTCCTACAATGAGCAGTTCTTC
>-|TRBJ1-1|-|TRBV14
CASSGVWWAEAFF
TGTGCCAGCAGCGGAGTATGGTGGGCAGAAGCTTTCTTT
>-|TRBJ1-1|-|TRBV27
CASSAGTMNTEAFF
TGTGCCAGCAGCGCCGGAACCATGAACACTGAAGCTTTCTTT
>-|TRBJ2-2|-|TRBV9
CASKGANTGELFF
TGTGCCAGCAAGGGGGCGAACACCGGGGAGCTGTTTTTT
>-|TRBJ2-1|-|TRBV5-1
CASRHRDFSSYNEQFF
TGCGCCAGCAGGCACCGGGACTTTAGCTCCTACAATGAGCAGTTCTTC
>-|TRBJ2-1|TRBD1|TRBV18
CASSRRGTGGLSYNEQFF
TGTGCCAGCTCACGAAGAGGGACAGGGGGCCTGTCCTACAATGAGCAGTTCTTC
>-|TRBJ1-4|TRBD1|TRBV2
CASSGGQGFNEKLFF
TGTGCCAGCAGTGGGGGACAGGGTTTTAATGAAAAACTGTTTTTT